This entry lists 27 T cell receptor beta chains sequenced from one sample in a study of blood T cell repertoires in COVID-19. The repertoire was sequenced with immunoSEQ multiplex PCR; TCRdb's copy has only in-frame clones and lacks some. Seen here are around 26,000 clones, about 92% observed once, and the top ten hold around 2%. Source material: peripheral blood. These receptors all come from a human donor in a cohort sampled during active COVID-19.

The gene calls are TRBV18 and TRBJ1-2; 7 bases map to TRBD1. The CDR3 is 12 amino acids. V gave up 5 bases and J gave up 6 bases; unmatched junction bases: 3. The germline CDR1 and CDR2 sequences are KGHSH and LQKENI. As DNA, the CDR3 is TGTGCCAGCTCAAGACAGGGAGATGGCTACACCTTC. The encoded protein is CASSRQGDGYTF.

This sequence joins TRBV27 and TRBJ1-5, with 7 bases matching TRBD1. This CDR3 has 14 amino acids. Trimming cost V 6 bases and J 3 bases; bases outside gene matches: 5. Germline lookup yields CDR1 MNHEY and CDR2 SMNVEV (reference sequence). The CDR3 nucleotides are TGTGCCAGCAGCTACAGGGGAAACAATCAGCCCCAGCATTTT. It translates to CASSYRGNNQPQHF.

The CDR3 region is CASSLFAGGNQPQHF. Written as DNA, the CDR3 is TGTGCCAGCAGCTTATTCGCCGGAGGCAATCAGCCCCAGCATTTT. The rearrangement uses TRBV7-3 and TRBJ1-5; D not certain. The V gene's germline CDR1 is SGHTA and CDR2 FQGTGA. V was cut by 2 bases and J by 2 bases, with 10 bases left in between. The CDR3 covers 15 residues.

The genes are TRBV7-9 and TRBJ1-4, with D perhaps TRBD1 (5 bases). The CDR3 spans 15 residues. From germline, CDR1 is SEHNR and CDR2 FQNEAQ (reference sequence). Deletions cut 2 bases from V and 7 bases from J, with 14 bases between. The CDR3: CASSLLETDSEKLFF. CDR3 DNA sequence: TGTGCCAGCAGCTTACTAGAGACCGACAGTGAAAAACTGTTTTTT.

The rearrangement joins TRBV5-1 to TRBJ2-1, with D perhaps TRBD2 (5 bases). Trimming shortened V by 2 bases and J by 0 bases, and 18 bases separated the two germline ends. The CDR3 contains 18 residues. CDR1 is SGHRS and CDR2 is YFSETQ in the germline V gene. The CDR3 sequence: CASSFARGRYGSYNEQFF. CDR3 nucleotides: TGCGCCAGCAGCTTTGCCCGCGGGCGTTATGGCTCCTACAATGAGCAGTTCTTC. The complete variable domain, with remaining parts taken from reference TRBV5-1 and TRBJ2-1, reads KAGVTQTPRYLIKTRGQQVTLSCSPISGHRSVSWYQQTPGQGLQFLFEYFSETQRNKGNFPGRFSGRQFSNSRSEMNVSTLELGDSALYLCASSFARGRYGSYNEQFFGPGTRLTVL.

The CDR3 nucleotides are TGTGCCAGCAGTTCCAGGGACAGACCTAGCACAGATACGCAGTATTTT. It codes for CASSSRDRPSTDTQYF. J is TRBJ2-3 and V is TRBV28, with 7 bases fitting TRBD1. Per the germline V gene, CDR1 is MDHEN and CDR2 is SYDVKM. The CDR3 covers 16 residues. V lost 4 bases, J lost 0 bases, and 7 bases stayed unmatched.

The genes are TRBV5-1 and TRBJ2-4, with D perhaps matching TRBD2 (5 bases). The CDR3 is 15 residues long. CDR1 is SGHRS and CDR2 is YFSETQ in the germline V gene. Trimming removed 1 base at V and 7 bases at J, with 15 bases between. CDR3 amino acids: CASSLTLGVGNIQYF. CDR3 DNA: TGCGCCAGCAGCTTGACCCTCGGGGTTGGGAACATTCAGTACTTC.

The CDR3 is CASSPPSGTSGSFNEQFF. CDR3 sequence (DNA): TGCGCCAGCAGCCCACCCTCCGGGACTAGCGGGAGTTTTAATGAGCAGTTCTTC. J is TRBJ2-1 and V is TRBV5-1; the match to TRBD2 covers 14 bases. The J segment lost 7 bases and the V segment lost 4 bases, leaving 13 bases of the junction unmatched. The CDR3 totals 18 residues. CDR1 and CDR2 from the germline V gene are SGHRS and YFSETQ.

The chain carries TRBV2 and TRBJ1-1; 7 nucleotides match TRBD1. This CDR3 spans 11 amino acids. V was pared by 8 bases and J by 7 bases, with 4 bases of the junction left unmatched. Germline lookup yields CDR1 SNHLY and CDR2 FYNNEI. The CDR3 protein is CASSRGREAFF. As DNA, the CDR3 is TGTGCCAGCTCTAGGGGGCGTGAAGCTTTCTTT.

The chain couples TRBV6-2 or TRBV6-3 to TRBJ1-1, with TRBD1 identical over 10 bases. CDR1 is MNHEY and CDR2 is SVGEGT in the germline V gene. V was pared by 2 bases and J by 1 base, with 7 bases of the junction left unmatched. This CDR3 contains 17 residues. CDR3 amino acids: CASSYPGQGPKNTEAFF. In nucleotides, the CDR3 is TGTGCCAGCAGTTACCCGGGACAGGGGCCTAAGAACACTGAAGCTTTCTTT.

This clone was observed a single time. This sample includes further DNA sequences coding for the same CDR3. The genes are TRBV11-3 and TRBJ1-1, with D possibly being TRBD1 (5 bases). This CDR3 contains 15 residues. The V gene lost 8 bases and the J gene lost 1 base, with 17 bases spanning the gap. The germline V gene has CDR1 SGHNT and CDR2 YENEEA. This chain's CDR3 is CASCSPSTGNTEAFF. The CDR3 bases are TGTGCCAGCTGTTCACCTTCTACAGGGAACACTGAAGCTTTCTTT.

The rearrangement links TRBV7-6 to TRBJ1-2; the match to TRBD1 covers 9 bases. The CDR3 runs 15 residues. V dropped 5 bases and J dropped 6; count of bases not matched to a gene: 10. Per the germline V gene, CDR1 is SGHVS and CDR2 is FNYEAQ. The CDR3 here is CASSMGGQGGDGYTF. In DNA, the CDR3 is TGTGCCAGCAGCATGGGGGGACAGGGAGGCGATGGCTACACCTTC.

The J gene is TRBJ1-5, the V gene TRBV6-5; D is unclear. Per germline, CDR1 MNHEY and CDR2 SVGAGI. V lost 0 bases to trimming and J lost 6 bases, with 6 bases between them. The CDR3 has 13 residues. The CDR3 sequence: CASSYSIAQPQHF. The CDR3 coding sequence is TGTGCCAGCAGTTACTCTATAGCTCAGCCCCAGCATTTT.

This chain links TRBV2 with TRBJ2-5; 7 bases line up with TRBD1. With 10 bases clipped from V and 5 bases from J, the junction kept 19 bases outside the gene matches. CDR1 SNHLY and CDR2 FYNNEI come from the germline V gene. The CDR3 runs to 16 residues. CDR3 sequence reads: CATLLTGNLRGETQYF. The CDR3 nucleotides are TGTGCCACCCTTTTGACAGGGAACTTACGAGGGGAGACCCAGTACTTC.

DNA for the CDR3: TGTGCCAGCAGTCCTGACAGGGAAGAGACCCAGTACTTC. Amino acids: CASSPDREETQYF. The J gene is TRBJ2-5, the V gene TRBV12-3 or TRBV12-4; 7 nucleotides align to TRBD1. The CDR3 spans 13 residues. After removal of 5 bases from V and 3 bases from J, the junction contained 3 bases not matched to a gene.

The CDR3 reads CASSKQTGLDTEAFF. Here the CDR3 DNA reads TGTGCCAGCAGCAAGCAGACAGGGTTGGACACTGAAGCTTTCTTT. The chain uses TRBV7-3 and TRBJ1-1, with 7 bases matching TRBD1. The CDR3 sequence is 15 residues long. Germline V gives CDR1 SGHTA, CDR2 FQGTGA. The V and J ends lost 5 bases and 3 bases, in that order; junction bases with no gene match: 9.

This clone was found a few times. The chain recombines TRBV7-9 with TRBJ2-7, with unresolved D. Germline values: CDR1 SEHNR, CDR2 FQNEAQ (reference sequence). V gave up 0 bases and J gave up 0 bases, with 6 bases separating them. CDR3 length equals 14 residues. This CDR3 reads CASSLAAGSYEQYF. DNA of the CDR3: TGTGCCAGCAGCTTAGCGGCTGGCTCCTACGAGCAGTACTTC.

The chain joins TRBV6-5 to TRBJ1-1, with a tentative D call TRBD1 (6 bases). The CDR3 has 14 residues. The V end lost 2 bases, the J end lost 4 bases, and 11 bases lay between the germline ends. The germline V gene has CDR1 MNHEY and CDR2 SVGAGI. Here the CDR3 reads CASSYGGGFTEAFF. The DNA of the CDR3 is TGTGCCAGCAGTTACGGGGGCGGGTTCACTGAAGCTTTCTTT.

The chain links TRBV3-1 (or the pseudogene TRBV3-2) to TRBJ2-7; D is ambiguous. Germline V gene sequence: CDR1 LGHDT, CDR2 YNNKEL (reference sequence). This CDR3 has 14 residues. Deletions cut 6 bases from V and 5 bases from J, with 17 bases between. In DNA, the CDR3 is TGTGCCAGCAGTCCCCTACAGTATTCGCACGAGCAGTACTTC. This gives the protein CASSPLQYSHEQYF.

The V and J genes are TRBV3-1 (or the pseudogene TRBV3-2) and TRBJ1-1; 7 bases are a match to TRBD1. From germline, CDR1 is LGHDT and CDR2 YNNKEL (reference sequence). Unmatched junction bases numbered 3, after V lost 1 base and J lost 1 base. This CDR3 contains 15 residues. The CDR3 DNA follows: TGTGCCAGCAGCCAAGCTTACAGGGGGAACACTGAAGCTTTCTTT. Amino acids: CASSQAYRGNTEAFF.

This clone appeared once. The J gene is TRBJ2-5, the V gene TRBV6-5; TRBD2 aligns across 9 bases. This CDR3 spans 14 amino acids. J lost 7 bases, V lost 6 bases, and 9 bases had no gene match. Germline V gene data show CDR1 as MNHEY and CDR2 as SVGAGI. DNA for the CDR3: TGTGCCAGCAGACCCCCAGCGGGAGGCGGGACCCAGTACTTC. It is translated as CASRPPAGGGTQYF.

This chain connects TRBV19 to TRBJ1-2, with 7 bases that match TRBD1. The length of the CDR3 is 14 residues. Germline V gene lookup returns CDR1 LNHDA and CDR2 SQIVND (reference sequence). With 4 bases clipped from V and 7 bases from J, the junction kept 9 bases outside the gene matches. The CDR3, as DNA: TGTGCCAGTAGTACGGGACAGTTTTTGGGTGGCTACACCTTC. Protein sequence: CASSTGQFLGGYTF.

The V and J genes are TRBV11-3 and TRBJ2-1; D is ambiguous. This CDR3 is 13 amino acids long. Germline V CDR1 and CDR2: SGHNT, YENEEA. Trimming stripped 7 bases from V and 0 bases from J, with 7 bases between. CDR3 sequence: CASTPSSYNEQFF. The CDR3 DNA reads TGTGCCAGCACCCCTAGCTCCTACAATGAGCAGTTCTTC.

This chain links TRBV5-4 with TRBJ2-2; 11 bases line up with TRBD1. V lost 4 bases and J lost 7; bases outside the gene matches: 9. CDR3 length: 16 residues. Germline CDR1 and CDR2: SGHNT and YYREEE (reference sequence). The CDR3 reads CASSTKDRGLIGELFF. DNA of the CDR3: TGTGCCAGCAGCACTAAGGACAGGGGGCTAATCGGGGAGCTGTTTTTT.

V is TRBV10-2 and J is TRBJ2-3; D not certain. V was shortened by 4 bases and J by 3 bases, with 11 bases between the two germline ends. Germline loops: CDR1 WSHSY, CDR2 SAAADI. CDR3 length: 14 amino acids. In nucleotides, the CDR3 is TGCGCCAGCAGTGGAGTCAAGCGAACAGATACGCAGTATTTT. The encoded protein is CASSGVKRTDTQYF.

This clone appeared a single time. The chain recombines TRBV5-4 with TRBJ2-1; unclear D gene. The ends were cut back, 3 bases at V and 3 bases at J, with 7 bases in the middle. Per the germline V gene, CDR1 is SGHNT and CDR2 is YYREEE (reference sequence). The CDR3 covers 13 residues. The CDR3 spells CASSSSLYNEQFF. The CDR3, as DNA: TGTGCCAGCAGCTCTTCCCTCTACAATGAGCAGTTCTTC.

This chain joins TRBV29-1 and TRBJ2-1; 10 positions agree with TRBD1. With V trimmed by 5 bases and J by 7 bases, 11 bases remained unmatched. Germline assignment: CDR1 SQVTM and CDR2 ANQGSEA. CDR3 length: 15 residues. Written as DNA, the CDR3 is TGCAGCGTTAGAGACAGGGGGCGCCGGGGAAATGAGCAGTTCTTC. It is translated as CSVRDRGRRGNEQFF.